This T cell receptor beta chain appears in the sequencing data of a study of T cells in Graves' hyperthyroidism and ophthalmopathy (dated 2019 in TCRdb). For the wider study: Peripheral blood samples were taken at initial diagnosis, before any treatment was given. Thyroid tissue and blood T-cell repertoires from about six Graves' hyperthyroidism patients were also compared in the study. For training and testing, the 100 or so patients in the discovery cohort were randomly divided in a 7:3 ratio. To identify TCR V-J signatures that set the groups apart, the researchers used a discovery cohort of more than 95 patients, made up of 43 with Graves' ophthalmopathy and 57 with stable Graves' hyperthyroidism. Whether ophthalmopathy could be predicted prospectively was tested in an independent validation cohort made up of fewer than 20 hyperthyroidism patients plus 17 patients who later progressed to ophthalmopathy. Following sampling, methimazole starting at 30 mg daily was given to hyperthyroidism patients, and high-dose intravenous methylprednisolone was given to ophthalmopathy patients. The paper describes TCR Vbeta CDR3 sequencing of 135 peripheral blood samples, made up of approximately 40 ophthalmopathy patients, 70 to 75 hyperthyroidism patients and some 17 progressor patients. Study-wide conclusions, independent of this receptor: Sample size was not statistically predetermined, and investigators were not blinded to group allocation. Most expanded thyroid clonotypes (frequency above 0.001) were also detected in blood, suggesting blood repertoires may reflect thyroid immune responses. A model built on a 13 V-J signature distinguished ophthalmopathy from stable hyperthyroidism, reaching around 88% sensitivity and about 81% specificity in cross-validation and 80%/75% in testing. During validation, the model predicted progression to ophthalmopathy a median of approximately 7 months ahead of onset, with around 70% sensitivity and 72% to 80% specificity.

Graves' hyperthyroidism was defined as stable when no progression to ophthalmopathy occurred over 18 months of follow-up. Hyperthyroidism patients were newly diagnosed, with disease duration under 2 months, and aged 18 to 65 years. Exclusion was applied to patients with uncontrolled infections, other autoimmune diseases, pregnancy or lactation. Clinical symptoms, serum thyroxine and TRAb, thyroid ultrasound, and orbital computed tomography formed the basis for the diagnoses. PBMCs were isolated from about 10 ml of fresh peripheral blood by Ficoll-Paque density gradient centrifugation. Total RNA was extracted with Trizol reagent, and quality was checked on an Agilent 2100 Bioanalyzer. This clonotype came up many times. Its antigen is currently not known. Base qualities are missing; no much larger clone stands one base away. The TCR beta CDR3 regions were amplified from the RNA transcripts. For the first round of RT-PCR on the TCR CDR3, the HTBI primer set was used together with the Qiagen OneStep RT-PCR kit. The libraries were constructed in a second round of multiplex PCR and then size-selected and purified. Sequencing of the libraries was done on an Illumina HiSeq2000 using paired-end 100 bp reads. Per the source publication's procedure: Raw data were processed with SOAPnuke, discarding reads with adapters, uncalled bases, mean Phred below 15, or no exact constant-primer or identifier match. COPE v1.2.5 was used to merge high-quality paired reads, and clonotypes were defined as unique nucleotide sequences. MiTCR v1.1 was used to align the clonotypes against IMGT TRBV, TRBD and TRBJ reference segments. The analysis included only V-J combinations with a frequency above 0.0001, which together covered approximately 99% of the repertoires. The TCS score was defined as the ratio of F50 (clonal expansion) to E x V (chaos), calculated using BLOSUM62-based TCRdist between CDR3 peptides within each V-J. Welch's t-statistics and random forest reduced 514 V-J features to about 12, which were used in a naive Bayes classifier (R e1071). TCRdb took the public reads, trimmed them with fastp at Q25, ran MiXCR for clone calling and kept in-frame beta chains. Records with the same CDR3 protein are collapsed into one entry carrying the most frequent genes and DNA. What appears here as the V and J calls and clone size reflects TCRdb's work, not the paper's. The sample has roughly 300,000 distinct CDR3 sequences on record, 11% to 15% of them singletons. 20% to 25% of the sample belongs to the ten largest clones.

Looking up the germline V gene yields CDR1 MDHEN and CDR2 SYDVKM. The CDR3 holds 15 amino acids from the cysteine to the phenylalanine. The only DNA kept is the CDR3, 45 bases in frame from the first base. Trimming leaves V shorter by 6 bases and J shorter by 7 bases, with the junction holding 8 bases beyond the gene matches. Sequencing input: blood. This TCR came from a woman in her thirties with Graves' hyperthyroidism. The sequence is built from TRBV28 and TRBJ2-1, with 11 junctional bases fitting TRBD2. Here is the DNA: TGTGCCAGCAGATATACTAGCGGGAGTTGGAATGAGCAGTTCTTC. This gives the protein CASRYTSGSWNEQFF.